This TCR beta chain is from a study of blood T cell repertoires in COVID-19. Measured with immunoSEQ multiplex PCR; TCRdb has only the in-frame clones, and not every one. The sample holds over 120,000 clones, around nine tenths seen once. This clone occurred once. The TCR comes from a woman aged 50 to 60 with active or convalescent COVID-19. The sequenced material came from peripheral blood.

Here the CDR3 DNA reads TGCAGTGCTAGTTTCCCCGGCGGTGGGAACACTGAAGCTTTCTTT. It is translated as CSASFPGGGNTEAFF. The chain uses TRBV20-1 and TRBJ1-1; unclear D gene. Germline V lookup: CDR1 DFQATT, CDR2 SNEGSKA (reference sequence). Between the trimmed V and J ends, which lost 3 bases and 1 base, there was a span of 15 bases. The CDR3 runs 15 residues.